This TCR beta chain was obtained from a study of T cells in Graves' hyperthyroidism and ophthalmopathy. The overall study: At initial diagnosis, before any treatment had begun, peripheral blood was obtained.

It was RNA transcripts that yielded the amplified TCR beta CDR3 regions. HTBI primers were employed in a first-round RT-PCR of the TCR CDR3. TCRdb reprocessed the multiplex PCR reads with MiXCR, giving one entry per CDR3 protein. There are over 450,000 distinct CDR3 sequences in the sample; over 15% occur only once, and approximately 15% lies in the top ten. This clonotype was seen repeatedly, ten times or more. Its antigen is still unknown. Individuals with ophthalmopathy presented a Clinical Activity Score of at least 3, a NOSPECS grade of at least 4 and a duration under 3 months. Clinical symptoms, serum thyroxine, TRAb, thyroid ultrasound and orbital computed tomography informed diagnoses. The study's findings and limits: A model of 13 V-J features distinguished ophthalmopathy from stable hyperthyroidism.

Trimming left V 3 bases short and J 6 bases short, with 17 bases between. Germline V gives CDR1 ENHRY, CDR2 SYGVKD. The CDR3 sequence is 15 residues long. The chain joins TRBV10-3 to TRBJ1-1, with a tentative D call TRBD1 (6 bases). The sequenced material came from blood. The receptor's source is a woman between 18 and 29 years old with Graves' ophthalmopathy. DNA of the CDR3: TGTGCCATCAGTGACCCGGGGGCAAATTCGGCTGAAGCTTTCTTT. It translates to CAISDPGANSAEAFF.